The 22 T cell receptor beta chains in this list originate from one sample, sequenced in a study of OX40 agonist ivuxolimab in advanced cancers. Measured with immunoSEQ multiplex PCR; TCRdb has only the in-frame clones, and not every one. The profile shows approximately 37,000 clones, 65% to 75% of them singletons. The material sequenced was CD4+ or CD8+ T cells sorted from blood, taken in a trial of the OX40 agonist ivuxolimab. The receptors here all came from an adult with an advanced solid tumor such as melanoma, head and neck, liver or kidney cancer.

V and J are TRBV7-2 and TRBJ2-5; no clear D. Trimming stripped 3 bases from V and 1 base from J, with 9 bases between. The CDR3 is 14 residues long. Germline assignment: CDR1 SGHTA and CDR2 FQGNSA. The CDR3 DNA is TGTGCCAGCAGCTTTTTTCCAGGCCAAGAGACCCAGTACTTC. Its translation: CASSFFPGQETQYF.

The V gene is TRBV5-8, the J gene TRBJ1-2; D is possibly TRBD1 (6 bases). The V gene's germline CDR1 is SGHTS and CDR2 YDEGEE. This CDR3 is 13 amino acids long. V lost 1 base and J 7 bases, leaving 11 bases between the germline ends. The CDR3 nucleotides are TGTGCCAGCAGCTTGAGGGGGTCCAGTGGCTACACCTTC. Translating it yields CASSLRGSSGYTF.

The chain couples TRBV5-4 to TRBJ1-4; tentative D call: TRBD1 (6 bases). V was shortened by 2 bases and J by 7 bases, with 6 bases between the two germline ends. The CDR3 is 12 residues long. The germline V gene encodes CDR1 SGHNT and CDR2 YYREEE (reference sequence). DNA for the CDR3: TGTGCCAGCAGCTTACAGGGTGAAAAACTGTTTTTT. It is translated as CASSLQGEKLFF.

This chain uses TRBV28 with TRBJ2-1, with 8 bases fitting TRBD2. Germline CDR1 and CDR2: MDHEN and SYDVKM. J was trimmed by 9 bases and V by 10 bases; bases with no gene match: 14. CDR3 length: 14 amino acids. The CDR3 protein is CATRPGGPHSEQFF. CDR3 coding DNA: TGTGCCACCCGCCCGGGGGGGCCCCACAGTGAGCAGTTCTTC.

This clone was counted once. This chain uses TRBV9 with TRBJ1-1; possible D gene TRBD1, 5 bases. In germline, CDR1 is SGDLS, CDR2 YYNGEE. This CDR3 spans 13 amino acids. V lost 3 bases and J 2 bases, leaving 8 bases between the germline ends. The CDR3 nucleotides read TGTGCCAGCAGCGGGACACCCAACACTGAAGCTTTCTTT. Its protein is CASSGTPNTEAFF.

This sequence joins TRBV15 and TRBJ1-5; D gene unclear. Germline V CDR1 and CDR2: LNHNV, YYDKDF (reference sequence). CDR3 length: 17 amino acids. V was clipped by 2 bases and J by 7 bases, with 21 bases between them. CDR3 in amino acids: CATSRPTQSGAGQPQHF. CDR3 DNA: TGTGCCACCAGCAGACCAACCCAGAGCGGAGCGGGCCAGCCCCAGCATTTT.

This clone came up once. The J gene is TRBJ2-1, the V gene TRBV18, with unresolved D. V lost 4 bases and J 0 bases, leaving 10 bases between the germline ends. Germline values: CDR1 KGHSH, CDR2 LQKENI. The CDR3 sequence is 15 residues long. The CDR3 coding sequence is TGTGCCAGCTCACAGGCGCCTACCTCCTACAATGAGCAGTTCTTC. It specifies CASSQAPTSYNEQFF.

This chain links TRBV5-1 with TRBJ2-1; D is tentatively TRBD1 or TRBD2 (6 bases each). This CDR3 contains 17 residues. Germline CDR1 SGHRS, CDR2 YFSETQ. Deletions cut 4 bases from V and 0 bases from J, with 17 bases between. CDR3 protein: CASSPGAGSSSYNEQFF. The CDR3 bases are TGCGCCAGCAGCCCGGGGGCCGGATCGAGCTCCTACAATGAGCAGTTCTTC.

The rearrangement links TRBV18 to TRBJ2-1, with no clear D. Germline CDR1 KGHSH, CDR2 LQKENI. There are 16 residues in the CDR3. V lost 1 base to trimming and J lost 4 bases, with 14 bases between them. The CDR3 here is CASSPLEVVAYNEQFF. CDR3 nucleotide sequence: TGTGCCAGCTCACCACTTGAAGTTGTGGCTTACAATGAGCAGTTCTTC.

This chain links TRBV7-9 with TRBJ1-2; no reliable D call. Germline V lookup: CDR1 SEHNR, CDR2 FQNEAQ (reference sequence). V was clipped by 5 bases and J by 7 bases, with 11 bases between them. The CDR3 contains 12 residues. CDR3 nucleotides: TGTGCCAGCAGCCTAAGGTGGGGTGGCTACACCTTC. It codes for CASSLRWGGYTF.

This clone was counted a few times. J is TRBJ1-5 and V is TRBV6-6; TRBD1 agrees at 9 bases. The CDR3 totals 14 residues. Germline assignment: CDR1 MNHNY and CDR2 SVGAGI (reference sequence). V was clipped by 6 bases and J by 4 bases; unmatched bases: 4. Here the CDR3 DNA reads TGTGCCAGCAGAAGGACAGGGGATAATCAGCCCCAGCATTTT. Its protein product is CASRRTGDNQPQHF.

The chain carries TRBV4-1 and TRBJ2-2; D might be TRBD1 or TRBD2, each matching 5 bases. There are 15 residues in the CDR3. V lost 2 bases, J lost 7 bases, and 14 bases lay in between. Germline values: CDR1 MGHRA, CDR2 YSYEKL. The CDR3 spells CASSQPSGPNGELFF. For the CDR3, the DNA is TGCGCCAGCAGCCAACCGTCGGGGCCGAACGGGGAGCTGTTTTTT.

In this sample, this clone turned up a few times. The chain uses TRBV2 and TRBJ1-6, with TRBD1 as a possible D gene (6 bases). The CDR3 loop spans 14 amino acids. Per germline, CDR1 SNHLY and CDR2 FYNNEI. V was cut by 4 bases and J by 6 bases, with 10 bases left in between. The chain's CDR3 is CASSAGAINSPLHF. The CDR3 bases are TGTGCCAGCAGTGCAGGGGCGATTAATTCACCCCTCCACTTT.

The chain is built from TRBV7-9 and TRBJ2-6, with TRBD1 matching over 7 bases. The CDR3 is 14 residues long. Germline CDR1 SEHNR, CDR2 FQNEAQ (reference sequence). With V trimmed by 9 bases and J by 3 bases, 5 bases remained unmatched. CDR3: CASSGGGGANVLTF. The CDR3 DNA sequence: TGTGCCAGTTCAGGGGGTGGTGGGGCCAACGTCCTGACTTTC.

This chain connects TRBV7-2 to TRBJ2-2; no clear D. Germline assignment: CDR1 SGHTA and CDR2 FQGNSA. The V end lost 3 bases, the J end lost 6 bases, and 8 bases lay between the germline ends. This CDR3 contains 13 residues. The CDR3 reads CASSFGGAGELFF. The CDR3 DNA reads as TGTGCCAGCAGCTTTGGTGGGGCCGGGGAGCTGTTTTTT.

The chain uses TRBV5-1 and TRBJ1-1, with 9 bases aligning to TRBD1. Germline V gene data show CDR1 as SGHRS and CDR2 as YFSETQ. This CDR3 is 15 amino acids long. The trim removed 4 bases at V and 4 bases at J, leaving 8 bases unmatched. The DNA for the CDR3 is TGCGCCAGCAGCCCCTCCGGGACAGGGATCACTGAAGCTTTCTTT. It codes for CASSPSGTGITEAFF.

The rearrangement links TRBV7-9 to TRBJ1-5; 7 nucleotides align to TRBD1. CDR1 is SEHNR, CDR2 FQNEAQ, per germline (reference sequence). Trimming took 8 bases from V and 3 from J; bases not matched to a gene: 7. The CDR3 sequence is 14 residues long. The DNA for the CDR3 is TGTGCCAGCGGCCCAGGGGGTACCAATCAGCCCCAGCATTTT. Its protein product is CASGPGGTNQPQHF.

This clone was detected only once. The chain carries TRBV6-5 and TRBJ1-1; D unresolved. Trimming removed 6 bases from V and 8 bases from J, with 10 bases in between. Germline CDR1 MNHEY, CDR2 SVGAGI. The CDR3 has 11 amino acids. This CDR3 is CASRQTAEAFF. The CDR3 DNA follows: TGTGCCAGCAGACAGACGGCAGAAGCTTTCTTT.

This sequence joins TRBV29-1 and TRBJ2-3; the D call may be TRBD1 or TRBD2 (6 bases each). The CDR3 is 16 amino acids. Between the trimmed V and J ends, which lost 8 bases and 4 bases, there was a span of 25 bases. Germline CDR1 SQVTM, CDR2 ANQGSEA. CDR3 residues: CSIRGVQPGTADTQYF. The CDR3, as DNA: TGCAGCATTAGGGGGGTACAGCCCGGAACAGCAGATACGCAGTATTTT.

The J gene is TRBJ2-2, the V gene TRBV7-6, with 8 bases aligning to TRBD1. Looked up from germline, CDR1 is SGHVS and CDR2 is FNYEAQ. J gave up 1 base and V 0 bases, and 1 base lay outside the gene matches. CDR3 length: 16 amino acids. The CDR3 is CASSLAQGGNTGELFF. The CDR3 DNA follows: TGTGCCAGCAGCTTAGCACAGGGGGGGAACACCGGGGAGCTGTTTTTT.

The chain carries TRBV7-8 and TRBJ1-2; D remains unclear. CDR1 and CDR2 (germline): SGHVS, FQNEAQ. V was clipped by 3 bases and J by 6 bases, with 8 bases between them. The length of the CDR3 is 12 residues. Here the CDR3 reads CASSLDLNGYTF. In nucleotides, the CDR3 is TGTGCCAGCAGCTTGGACCTTAATGGCTACACCTTC.

This chain connects TRBV15 to TRBJ2-7; TRBD1 is a possible D gene (6 bases). The CDR3 has 14 amino acids. CDR1 and CDR2 from the germline V gene are LNHNV and YYDKDF (reference sequence). The V gene lost 1 base and the J gene lost 5 bases, with 12 bases spanning the gap. CDR3: CATSRGPGEHEQYF. The CDR3 coding sequence is TGTGCCACCAGCAGAGGCCCAGGGGAACACGAGCAGTACTTC.